This T cell receptor (beta chain) was sequenced for a study of PD-1 blockade in classical Hodgkin lymphoma. Whole-study results and caveats: With CD4+ cells, TCR diversity rose significantly by C4D1, but not with CD8+ cells. Exclusion covered patients beginning nivolumab under 1 year post-ASCT. Lower baseline TCR diversity marked trial partial responders and progressors.

Germline V gene sequence: CDR1 SGHTS, CDR2 YDEGEE. The V and J ends lost 3 bases and 8 bases, in that order; junction bases with no gene match: 12. The CDR3 is made up of 16 amino acids. The table lists this clone with a count of one. Its target is unknown. Noted time point: cycle 4 day 1 (C4D1), after 5 to 7 weeks of nivolumab. Every patient had relapsed following autologous stem cell transplantation, and cohorts differed in brentuximab vedotin exposure. Isolation of CD4+ T cells from thawed PBMCs was performed by magnetic negative selection. Best responses were complete response, partial response or progressive disease. Assay: immunoSEQ multiplex PCR; the TCRdb copy retains only in-frame clones and omits some. The sample contains tens of thousands of clones, roughly nine tenths of which appear only once.

The source is a human donor with classical Hodgkin lymphoma. Sample: CD4+ T cells from blood, taken before the fourth cycle of nivolumab. The chain has TRBV5-8 and TRBJ2-1; 9 positions agree with TRBD2. The CDR3 DNA reads TGTGCCAGCAGCTCAGGGACTAGCATCCCGTCCGATGAGCAGTTCTTC. Amino acids: CASSSGTSIPSDEQFF.